These T cell receptor beta chains were read from a single sample in a study of blood T cell repertoires in COVID-19. Measured with immunoSEQ multiplex PCR; TCRdb has only the in-frame clones, and not every one. The profile shows over 150,000 clones, about 88% of them singletons. The sequenced material came from PBMCs or T cells enriched from blood (not recorded which). The source is a woman aged 50 to 60 who had recovered from COVID-19. The CDR3 runs from the conserved cysteine through the conserved F or W. A D gene is named only where the DNA matches it firmly. Clone sizes are given selectively: once, few, many, or a class where the clone is expanded.

J: TRBJ2-2
D: TRBD1
V: TRBV2
size: few
DNA: TGTGCCAGCAACCCAGGACAGGGCGGCACCGGGGAGCTGTTTTTT
CDR3: CASNPGQGGTGELFF

J: TRBJ2-3
D: TRBD2
V: TRBV2
size: -
DNA: TGTGCCAGCAGGGGACTAGGGACAGATACGCAGTATTTT
CDR3: CASRGLGTDTQYF

J: TRBJ1-2
D: -
V: TRBV7-9
size: -
DNA: TGTGCCAGCGTGGGAGAGGGTGTGAACTATGGCTACACCTTC
CDR3: CASVGEGVNYGYTF

J: TRBJ1-2
D: -
V: TRBV7-2
size: -
DNA: TGTGCAATCTGGGCGAATCGGAACTATGGCTACACCTTC
CDR3: CAIWANRNYGYTF

J: TRBJ1-1
D: -
V: TRBV19
size: -
DNA: TGTGCCAGTAGTCGGGGGGATTGGACTGAAGCTTTCTTT
CDR3: CASSRGDWTEAFF

J: TRBJ2-1
D: -
V: TRBV9
size: -
DNA: TGTGCCAGCAGCGTAGAGGAGGGAGCGGCATCTTACAATGAGCAGTTCTTC
CDR3: CASSVEEGAASYNEQFF

J: TRBJ1-4
D: TRBD1
V: TRBV7-9
size: -
DNA: TGTGCCAGCAGCTTAGGGGACAGCAATAATGAAAAACTGTTTTTT
CDR3: CASSLGDSNNEKLFF

J: TRBJ1-6
D: -
V: TRBV6-5
size: -
DNA: TGTGCCAGCAGGGAGGGTAATTCACCCCTCCACTTT
CDR3: CASREGNSPLHF

J: TRBJ2-7
D: TRBD2
V: TRBV10-3
size: -
DNA: TGTGCCATTACTAGCGGGAGGTTCGAGCAGTACTTC
CDR3: CAITSGRFEQYF

J: TRBJ2-7
D: TRBD1
V: TRBV19
size: -
DNA: TGTGCCAGTAGTCCGGGACAGTTACCTCCCTACGAGCAGTACTTC
CDR3: CASSPGQLPPYEQYF

J: TRBJ1-2
D: -
V: TRBV5-1
size: -
DNA: TGCGCCAGCAGCTTGGGAGGCCCTAACTATGGCTACACCTTC
CDR3: CASSLGGPNYGYTF

J: TRBJ1-1
D: -
V: TRBV6-5
size: -
DNA: TGTGCCAGCAGTTCCACGCGCCGGGTTCCGAACACTGAAGCTTTCTTT
CDR3: CASSSTRRVPNTEAFF

J: TRBJ1-3
D: TRBD1
V: TRBV18
size: -
DNA: TGTGCCAGCTCACCTTCACAGGGGGAAAACACCATATATTTT
CDR3: CASSPSQGENTIYF

J: TRBJ2-6
D: TRBD1
V: TRBV5-8
size: -
DNA: TGTGCCAGCAGCGAGACCCGGGACAGGGATTTCGGGGCCAACGTCCTGACTTTC
CDR3: CASSETRDRDFGANVLTF

J: TRBJ1-4
D: TRBD1
V: TRBV4-2
size: -
DNA: TGTGCCAGCAGCACAGGGGCTAGCAATGAAAAACTGTTTTTT
CDR3: CASSTGASNEKLFF

J: TRBJ2-7
D: -
V: TRBV20-1
size: -
DNA: TGCAGTGCTAGTCCCAGGGGAGCCAACGAGCAGTACTTC
CDR3: CSASPRGANEQYF

J: TRBJ2-3
D: -
V: TRBV19
size: -
DNA: TGTGCCAGTACAGCAAGGGGCCCAGATACGCAGTATTTT
CDR3: CASTARGPDTQYF

J: TRBJ2-5
D: -
V: TRBV28
size: -
DNA: TGTGCCAGCCAGGGTTCGCGAGAGACCCAGTACTTC
CDR3: CASQGSRETQYF

J: TRBJ2-7
D: -
V: TRBV7-2
size: -
DNA: TGTGCCAGCAGCTTATTCCCATCTAGCGTCTACGAGCAGTACTTC
CDR3: CASSLFPSSVYEQYF

J: TRBJ2-1
D: -
V: TRBV7-2
size: -
DNA: TGTGCCAGCAGCCTTCAGGGGGCGGCTAGCGGCAATGAGCAGTTCTTC
CDR3: CASSLQGAASGNEQFF

J: TRBJ2-7
D: -
V: TRBV7-9
size: -
DNA: TGTGCCAGCAGCCTAGCAGGGGTCTACGAGCAGTACTTC
CDR3: CASSLAGVYEQYF

J: TRBJ1-2
D: -
V: TRBV6-5
size: -
DNA: TGTGCCAGCAGTTACGGAGGGGAGGGCTACACCTTC
CDR3: CASSYGGEGYTF

J: TRBJ2-2
D: TRBD2
V: TRBV11-3
size: -
DNA: TGTGCCAGCAGGAGGGATCTAGCGGGGGACACCGGGGAGCTGTTTTTT
CDR3: CASRRDLAGDTGELFF

J: TRBJ1-6
D: -
V: TRBV2
size: -
DNA: TGTGCCAGCAGCCCGAGGGGGAATAGCTCACCCCTCCACTTT
CDR3: CASSPRGNSSPLHF

J: TRBJ2-7
D: -
V: TRBV18
size: -
DNA: TGTGCCAGCTCACCGGCGGGACCCTACGAGCAGTACTTC
CDR3: CASSPAGPYEQYF

J: TRBJ1-2
D: -
V: TRBV30
size: -
DNA: TGTGCCTGGAGTGTACCTCTGGGGTCGGTAGCTGGGGAGAACTATGGCTACACCTTC
CDR3: CAWSVPLGSVAGENYGYTF

J: TRBJ1-2
D: -
V: TRBV7-2
size: -
DNA: TGTGCCAGCAGCTTGGCAGGTGGGCTTCGTTATGGCTACACCTTC
CDR3: CASSLAGGLRYGYTF

J: TRBJ2-3
D: TRBD1
V: TRBV27
size: -
DNA: TGTGCCAGCAGTTTATCACGACAGGGGGATACGCAGTATTTT
CDR3: CASSLSRQGDTQYF

J: TRBJ2-1
D: -
V: TRBV5-6
size: -
DNA: TGTGCCAGCAGCTTGCGTCTGAACCAGGCCAATGAGCAGTTCTTC
CDR3: CASSLRLNQANEQFF

J: TRBJ2-1
D: TRBD1
V: TRBV7-3
size: -
DNA: TGTGCCAGCAGCTTAGAGGGACAGCCTAACAATGAGCAGTTCTTC
CDR3: CASSLEGQPNNEQFF

J: TRBJ2-1
D: -
V: TRBV6-1
size: -
DNA: TGTGCCAGCAGTGAAGAGGGCACCGGGGTTGTAGGGGAGCAGTTCTTC
CDR3: CASSEEGTGVVGEQFF

J: TRBJ2-3
D: TRBD2
V: TRBV30
size: -
DNA: TGTGCCTGGAGTGTACAACTAGCGGGATCCACAGATACGCAGTATTTT
CDR3: CAWSVQLAGSTDTQYF

J: TRBJ1-2
D: TRBD1
V: TRBV11-2
size: few
DNA: TGTGCCAGCAGCCTCGGGACAGGGGGCCTAATTGGTTATGGCTACACCTTC
CDR3: CASSLGTGGLIGYGYTF

J: TRBJ2-1
D: TRBD2
V: TRBV19
size: -
DNA: TGTGCCAGTAGTATTGGGGCTAGCGGGAGTTGGGATGAGCAGTTCTTC
CDR3: CASSIGASGSWDEQFF

J: TRBJ2-5
D: TRBD1
V: TRBV24-1
size: -
DNA: TGTGCCACCAGTGACGGACAGGGCCAAGAGACCCAGTACTTC
CDR3: CATSDGQGQETQYF

J: TRBJ2-7
D: TRBD1
V: TRBV7-9
size: few
DNA: TGTGCCAGCAGCTCGACAGGGGGAGGCTACGAGCAGTACTTC
CDR3: CASSSTGGGYEQYF

J: TRBJ2-1
D: -
V: TRBV5-8
size: -
DNA: TGTGCCAGCAGCTTGGGAAGCGTGCGAGCCGATGAGCAGTTCTTC
CDR3: CASSLGSVRADEQFF

J: TRBJ2-7
D: TRBD1
V: TRBV3-1/TRBV3-2
size: -
DNA: TGTGCCAGCAGCCTTGGACAGGGGGCTGTCTACGAGCAGTACTTC
CDR3: CASSLGQGAVYEQYF

J: TRBJ2-7
D: TRBD1
V: TRBV4-1
size: -
DNA: TGCGCCAGCAGCCACGAAGACCAGGGGGCGCGGGAGCAGTACTTC
CDR3: CASSHEDQGAREQYF

J: TRBJ2-7
D: -
V: TRBV18
size: -
DNA: TGTGCCAGCTCACCCACAAAGGAGAGGACCTACGAGCAGTACTTC
CDR3: CASSPTKERTYEQYF

J: TRBJ1-5
D: TRBD1
V: TRBV19
size: -
DNA: TGTGCCAGTAGTATTTCGACAGGGGGACGGCAGCCCCAGCATTTT
CDR3: CASSISTGGRQPQHF

J: TRBJ2-1
D: -
V: TRBV28
size: once
DNA: TGTGCCAGCAGCTGGGGGAGGCCCGGGTGGAATGAGCAGTTCTTC
CDR3: CASSWGRPGWNEQFF

J: TRBJ2-1
D: TRBD2
V: TRBV7-9
size: -
DNA: TGTGCCAGCAGCGAGGGACTAGCGAACTATGAGCAGTTCTTC
CDR3: CASSEGLANYEQFF

J: TRBJ2-3
D: TRBD1
V: TRBV5-1
size: -
DNA: TGCGCCAGCAGCCATAGGACAGGGGAAGTTAGGCGGACAGATACGCAGTATTTT
CDR3: CASSHRTGEVRRTDTQYF

J: TRBJ2-2
D: TRBD1
V: TRBV7-9
size: -
DNA: TGTGCCAGCAGCCGCGGGACAGGATACACCGGGGAGCTGTTTTTT
CDR3: CASSRGTGYTGELFF

J: TRBJ1-3
D: -
V: TRBV6-1
size: -
DNA: TGTGCCAGCAGTGACAAACAGGGAAGCTCTGGAAACACCATATATTTT
CDR3: CASSDKQGSSGNTIYF

J: TRBJ2-3
D: TRBD2
V: TRBV5-1
size: -
DNA: TGCGCCAGCAGCTTGGCGGGGAGGGCAGATACGCAGTATTTT
CDR3: CASSLAGRADTQYF

J: TRBJ1-5
D: -
V: TRBV5-1
size: few
DNA: TGCGCCAGCAGCCCCAGGGGTGCGGCTCAGCCCCAGCATTTT
CDR3: CASSPRGAAQPQHF

J: TRBJ1-2
D: -
V: TRBV7-6
size: -
DNA: TGTGCCAGCAGCTTAGGGATAGGAGGCCCCTTAGCTAACTATGGCTACACCTTC
CDR3: CASSLGIGGPLANYGYTF

J: TRBJ2-7
D: -
V: TRBV24-1
size: -
DNA: TGTGCCACCAGTGGAGGAGGGCAGACCTACGAGCAGTACTTC
CDR3: CATSGGGQTYEQYF

J: TRBJ2-3
D: TRBD2
V: TRBV5-4
size: -
DNA: TGTGCCAGCAGGCCCGGGACTAGCGGGAGCACAGATACGCAGTATTTT
CDR3: CASRPGTSGSTDTQYF

J: TRBJ1-2
D: -
V: TRBV7-2
size: -
DNA: TGTGCCAGCACGGGAGGTAGTGCGGGGAACTATGGCTACACCTTC
CDR3: CASTGGSAGNYGYTF

J: TRBJ1-6
D: TRBD1
V: TRBV5-4
size: -
DNA: TGTGCCAGCAGCTCCGGGACAGGGGGTTATCAATCACCCCTCCACTTT
CDR3: CASSSGTGGYQSPLHF